What follows is one T cell receptor (beta chain) and its context. Its antigen is not known. This table comes from immunoSEQ multiplex PCR, and its TCRdb copy is limited to in-frame clones, with some not included. The repertoire holds 65,000 to 85,000 clones, with around nine tenths as singletons. The sample originates from a study of OX40 agonist ivuxolimab in advanced cancers. Looking at the study overall: Ivuxolimab, an agonistic anti-OX40 (CD134) antibody, was given to patients. Notes on the study in general: CD8+ T cells averaged more expanded clones than CD4+. In the 0.1 to 3.0 mg/kg range, CD4+ and CD8+ blood T cells had expanded clonally by week 6.

V lost 5 bases and J lost 4, with 12 bases in between. The CDR3 is made up of 14 amino acids. Germline V gene lookup returns CDR1 MNHEY and CDR2 SMNVEV (reference sequence). The receptor comes from an adult with an advanced solid tumor such as melanoma, head and neck, liver or kidney cancer. The chain has TRBV27 and TRBJ1-5; possibly TRBD1 for D (6 bases). This sample comprised CD4+ or CD8+ T cells sorted from blood, obtained in a trial of the OX40 agonist ivuxolimab. CDR3 amino acids: CASSPGQRNQPQHF. The CDR3 nucleotides read TGTGCCAGCAGTCCGGGACAAAGGAATCAGCCCCAGCATTTT.